In this sample, the clone carrying this TCR beta chain turned up once. Its target is not known. The sample comes from a study of identifying expanded T cells in peripheral blood. Collection occurred without any documented infections or immune events in donors. V lost 5 bases and J 2 bases, leaving 15 bases between the germline ends. The CDR3 is 15 amino acids. Germline-derived CDR1 and CDR2 are SGHTA and FQGTGA. Some clones are missing from TCRdb's copy, which holds only in-frame ones; the method was immunoSEQ multiplex PCR. Altogether approximately 75,000 clones are present, almost 90% being singletons, with the ten largest covering under 3.5%. Study outcomes and limitations: Differentially abundant clones: approximately 1.3 between replicates, about 15 at around 2 weeks, less than 20 at four. Across healthy donors, higher total template counts meant significantly greater two-week count variance.

The chain couples TRBV7-3 to TRBJ2-5; weak D call: TRBD2 (6 bases). The sequence was obtained from a person aged 18 to 69 in good health. Sequencing was done on a sample of blood. CDR3 DNA sequence: TGTGCCAGCAGCCCTCAGGGACTTCCACAAGAGACCCAGTACTTC. Translated: CASSPQGLPQETQYF.